This TCR beta chain appears in the sequencing data of a study of cytomegalovirus exposure and HLA in healthy donors. At the level of the study: As released early, the data held 70 million to 95 million unique TCRs from HLA-typed donors. The study's findings and limits: A later analysis linked a missense DCLRE1C variant to TCR beta V- and J-gene trimming.

Concerning this clone: Antigen: not known.

13 Jbeta primers and 60 Vbeta primers were used for the PCR. The protocol was immunoSEQ multiplex PCR, while the TCRdb copy is restricted to in-frame clones and leaves out a portion. The profile shows approximately 160,000 clones, approximately 80% of them singletons. This TCR was recovered from a woman in her twenties or thirties in good health and CMV-seronegative. The sample consisted of PBMCs.

The CDR3 loop is CSVGGATEAFF. The CDR3 coding sequence is TGCAGTGTGGGGGGGGCGACTGAAGCTTTCTTT. This chain connects TRBV20-1 to TRBJ1-1, with D perhaps TRBD1 (6 bases). Trimming removed 7 bases at V and 5 bases at J, with 11 bases between. This CDR3 spans 11 amino acids. In germline, CDR1 is DFQATT, CDR2 SNEGSKA (reference sequence).